Listed below are T cell receptor beta chains from one sample, sequenced in a study of cytomegalovirus exposure and HLA in healthy donors. Measured with immunoSEQ multiplex PCR; TCRdb has only the in-frame clones, and not every one. The table includes 270,000 or so clones, about nine tenths detected once. Source material: PBMCs. All receptors derive from a man between 35 and 55 years old in good health and CMV-seropositive. The CDR3 runs from the conserved cysteine through the conserved F or W. Fields, in order: clone size, V gene, J gene, D gene, CDR3 protein, CDR3 DNA. The D gene is left open where the match is weak. Clone sizes are given selectively: once, few, many, or a class where the clone is expanded.

clone_size: .
v_call: TRBV28
j_call: TRBJ2-3
d_call: .
cdr3_aa: CASTGGTDTQYF
cdr3_nt: TGTGCCAGCACCGGGGGCACAGATACGCAGTATTTT

clone_size: .
v_call: TRBV27
j_call: TRBJ2-3
d_call: TRBD2
cdr3_aa: CASRAYGRSTDTQYF
cdr3_nt: TGTGCCAGCAGAGCCTACGGGAGGTCGACAGATACGCAGTATTTT

clone_size: once
v_call: TRBV5-6
j_call: TRBJ2-3
d_call: TRBD1
cdr3_aa: CASSLGTGVAYTQYF
cdr3_nt: TGTGCCAGCAGCTTGGGGACAGGGGTTGCGTATACGCAGTATTTT

clone_size: .
v_call: TRBV7-2
j_call: TRBJ2-1
d_call: TRBD1
cdr3_aa: CASSVGQGRYNEQFF
cdr3_nt: TGTGCCAGCAGCGTGGGACAGGGGAGATACAATGAGCAGTTCTTC

clone_size: once
v_call: TRBV2
j_call: TRBJ1-4
d_call: TRBD1
cdr3_aa: CASRRDRGRFEKLFF
cdr3_nt: TGTGCCAGCAGACGAGACAGGGGGCGCTTTGAAAAACTGTTTTTT

clone_size: .
v_call: TRBV19
j_call: TRBJ2-3
d_call: TRBD2
cdr3_aa: CASSIGAGAGGDTQYF
cdr3_nt: TGTGCCAGTAGTATAGGGGCAGGAGCGGGAGGAGATACGCAGTATTTT

clone_size: few
v_call: TRBV6-6
j_call: TRBJ2-7
d_call: TRBD1
cdr3_aa: CASRGTGGYEQYF
cdr3_nt: TGTGCCAGCAGGGGGACAGGGGGCTACGAGCAGTACTTC

clone_size: .
v_call: TRBV5-6
j_call: TRBJ2-5
d_call: .
cdr3_aa: CASSGAWGYETQYF
cdr3_nt: TGTGCCAGCAGCGGGGCGTGGGGTTATGAGACCCAGTACTTC

clone_size: few
v_call: TRBV7-2
j_call: TRBJ2-7
d_call: TRBD2
cdr3_aa: CASRSTSESSYEQYF
cdr3_nt: TGTGCCAGCAGATCTACTAGCGAGAGCTCCTACGAGCAGTACTTC

clone_size: .
v_call: TRBV27
j_call: TRBJ1-5
d_call: .
cdr3_aa: CASSPSGGSVQPQHF
cdr3_nt: TGTGCCAGCAGTCCCTCAGGAGGGTCGGTTCAGCCCCAGCATTTT

clone_size: few
v_call: TRBV10-2
j_call: TRBJ1-2
d_call: TRBD1
cdr3_aa: CASSPNLTGGSYGYTF
cdr3_nt: TGCGCCAGCAGTCCAAATTTGACAGGGGGCAGCTATGGCTACACCTTC

clone_size: .
v_call: TRBV9
j_call: TRBJ1-2
d_call: .
cdr3_aa: CASSSSSGVRGYTF
cdr3_nt: TGTGCCAGCAGCTCATCATCGGGGGTGCGCGGCTACACCTTC

clone_size: .
v_call: TRBV2
j_call: TRBJ2-5
d_call: TRBD1
cdr3_aa: CASRGDRGGMETQYF
cdr3_nt: TGTGCCAGCAGGGGGGACAGGGGTGGCATGGAGACCCAGTACTTC

clone_size: .
v_call: TRBV27
j_call: TRBJ2-7
d_call: .
cdr3_aa: CASSLLHSEQYF
cdr3_nt: TGTGCCAGCAGTTTGCTGCACTCCGAGCAGTACTTC

clone_size: .
v_call: TRBV28
j_call: TRBJ2-3
d_call: .
cdr3_aa: CASSLYSGASDTQYF
cdr3_nt: TGTGCCAGCAGTTTATATAGCGGAGCATCAGATACGCAGTATTTT

clone_size: .
v_call: TRBV5-4
j_call: TRBJ2-2
d_call: TRBD1
cdr3_aa: CASSPTTGTTGELFF
cdr3_nt: TGTGCCAGCAGCCCTACGACAGGGACAACCGGGGAGCTGTTTTTT

clone_size: .
v_call: TRBV19
j_call: TRBJ2-2
d_call: TRBD2
cdr3_aa: CASSIVAGGYTGELFF
cdr3_nt: TGTGCCAGTAGTATAGTAGCGGGAGGGTACACCGGGGAGCTGTTTTTT

clone_size: .
v_call: TRBV27
j_call: TRBJ2-1
d_call: .
cdr3_aa: CASSLFVGEGNEQFF
cdr3_nt: TGTGCCAGCAGTTTATTTGTGGGAGAAGGTAATGAGCAGTTCTTC

clone_size: .
v_call: TRBV7-7
j_call: TRBJ2-2
d_call: TRBD1
cdr3_aa: CASSLGTASLELFF
cdr3_nt: TGTGCTAGCAGCTTAGGGACAGCGTCCCTGGAGCTGTTTTTT

clone_size: few
v_call: TRBV6-1
j_call: TRBJ2-7
d_call: .
cdr3_aa: CASSQEASSSGEQYF
cdr3_nt: TGTGCCAGCTCCCAGGAGGCTAGCAGTTCGGGCGAGCAGTACTTC